This TCR beta chain is drawn from a study of blood T cell repertoires in COVID-19. This CDR3 is 15 amino acids long. The germline V gene has CDR1 LGHDT and CDR2 YNNKEL (reference sequence). J was trimmed by 8 bases and V by 1 base; bases with no gene match: 10. Some clones are missing from TCRdb's copy, which holds only in-frame ones; the method was immunoSEQ multiplex PCR. This sample has about 50,000 clones, with 70% to 90% found just once. The sample taken for sequencing was peripheral blood. The receptor was isolated from a human donor in a cohort sampled during active COVID-19. The donor label of this sample is uncertain. This chain uses TRBV3-1 (or the pseudogene TRBV3-2) with TRBJ1-2; 7 bases map to TRBD1. The DNA of the CDR3 is TGTGCCAGCAGCCAAGGTGTGAGACAGGGCGGCGGCTACACCTTC. It codes for CASSQGVRQGGGYTF.